The rows below give T cell receptor beta chains drawn from one sample of a study of cytomegalovirus exposure and HLA in healthy donors. The table came from immunoSEQ multiplex PCR; TCRdb's copy has only in-frame clones and leaves some out. Seen here are around 200,000 clones, 75% to 90% observed once, and the top ten hold less than 3%. Sequenced input: PBMCs. These receptors were collected from a woman between 35 and 50 years old in good health and CMV-seronegative. CDR3s include the opening cysteine and the closing phenylalanine or tryptophan.

v_call: TRBV30; cdr3_length: 14; j_call: TRBJ1-2; cdr3_aa: CAWNIPGSMEGYTF
v_call: TRBV2; cdr3_length: 16; j_call: TRBJ2-4; cdr3_aa: CASSRRAILAKNIQYF
v_call: TRBV5-4; cdr3_length: 14; j_call: TRBJ2-7; cdr3_aa: CASSPKSGVYEQYF
v_call: TRBV9; cdr3_length: 15; j_call: TRBJ2-3; cdr3_aa: CASSVLSGGADTQYF
v_call: TRBV28; cdr3_length: 14; j_call: TRBJ1-2; cdr3_aa: CASSPGTVKRGYTF
v_call: TRBV6-6; cdr3_length: 14; j_call: TRBJ1-2; cdr3_aa: CASSYMGSANGYTF
v_call: TRBV7-2; cdr3_length: 14; j_call: TRBJ2-1; cdr3_aa: CASSPLAGDGEQFF
v_call: TRBV6-5; cdr3_length: 14; j_call: TRBJ1-1; cdr3_aa: CASRYTREGTEAFF
v_call: TRBV4-1; cdr3_length: 16; j_call: TRBJ1-4; cdr3_aa: CASSQDVWGQREKLFF
v_call: TRBV14; cdr3_length: 16; j_call: TRBJ2-1; cdr3_aa: CASSTQGTSGRSEQFF
v_call: TRBV29-1; cdr3_length: 13; j_call: TRBJ2-1; cdr3_aa: CSVLTSGGNEQFF
v_call: TRBV4-1; cdr3_length: 16; j_call: TRBJ2-7; cdr3_aa: CASSQDEGLAIYEQYF
v_call: TRBV27; cdr3_length: 19; j_call: TRBJ2-1; cdr3_aa: CASSLRPATGTGFSNEQFF
v_call: TRBV29-1; cdr3_length: 13; j_call: TRBJ2-7; cdr3_aa: CSVEDHDRAEQYF
v_call: TRBV7-9; cdr3_length: 15; j_call: TRBJ1-4; cdr3_aa: CASSAGTGGIEKLFF
v_call: TRBV7-9; cdr3_length: 15; j_call: TRBJ1-4; cdr3_aa: CASSPSGTGEGKLFF
v_call: TRBV30; cdr3_length: 13; j_call: TRBJ2-1; cdr3_aa: CAWSLASPDEQFF
v_call: TRBV2; cdr3_length: 12; j_call: TRBJ1-1; cdr3_aa: CASRQGGTEAFF
v_call: TRBV5-1; cdr3_length: 16; j_call: TRBJ2-3; cdr3_aa: CASSLVAGTSTDTQYF
v_call: TRBV15; cdr3_length: 13; j_call: TRBJ2-7; cdr3_aa: CATSSDWSGEQYF
v_call: TRBV6-5; cdr3_length: 14; j_call: TRBJ1-5; cdr3_aa: CASSSVMSNQPQHF
v_call: TRBV7-9; cdr3_length: 13; j_call: TRBJ1-1; cdr3_aa: CASSLAQNTEAFF
v_call: TRBV7-8; cdr3_length: 13; j_call: TRBJ2-7; cdr3_aa: CASILAGVGEQYF
v_call: TRBV9; cdr3_length: 14; j_call: TRBJ2-3; cdr3_aa: CASSGLRVDGTQYF
v_call: TRBV7-9; cdr3_length: 15; j_call: TRBJ1-3; cdr3_aa: CASSSSTSSGNTIYF
v_call: TRBV28; cdr3_length: 14; j_call: TRBJ1-2; cdr3_aa: CASRGGHEIYGYTF